The clone carrying this TCR beta chain has ten or more counts. These data originate in a study of blood T cells in healthy people across ages. Together with a sample-barcoded 5' primer, a J-beta primer mix was included in a second PCR lasting roughly 6 to 12 cycles. Using its own MiXCR run on the 5' RACE reads, TCRdb lists one record per CDR3 protein. This table holds fewer than 1.5 million distinct CDR3 sequences, roughly 40% found once. CDR1 and CDR2 from the germline V gene are SQVTM and ANQGSEA. The CDR3 runs 11 residues. Trimming took 7 bases from V and 6 from J, leaving 12 bases between them. The people who gave samples were healthy Caucasians from Russia, aged about 6 to 100. No fewer than 5.5 micrograms of total RNA were isolated from every sample.

This receptor was taken from a woman younger than 35 in good health. The sample consisted of blood. The chain carries TRBV29-1 and TRBJ1-2; no definite D call. CDR3 sequence: CSAGSEDGYTF. CDR3 DNA: TGCAGCGCCGGGAGCGAAGATGGCTACACCTTC.